Each of the 13 T cell receptor beta chains below was sequenced from the same sample in a study of a mutant IDH1 vaccine in newly diagnosed glioma. These TCRs' antigens remain unknown. The sample's time point: week 11, during vaccination. Vaccinated patients received 300 ug of mutant IDH1 20-mer peptide per dose, with topical imiquimod. TCRdb keeps only in-frame clones here, not all; method: immunoSEQ multiplex PCR. The data contain about 22,000 clones, about 90% of them singletons. This sample comprised PBMCs, obtained from a glioma patient whose treatment included an IDH1 peptide vaccine. The receptor source for this set is a woman aged 35 to 49 with glioma.

The chain uses TRBV7-2 and TRBJ2-1, with TRBD2 matching over 11 bases. The J segment lost 7 bases and the V segment lost 1 base, leaving 9 bases of the junction unmatched. The CDR3 contains 17 residues. Per germline, CDR1 SGHTA and CDR2 FQGNSA. This CDR3 reads CASSLVVAGGQGNEQFF. In nucleotides, the CDR3 is TGTGCCAGCAGCTTAGTGGTAGCGGGAGGGCAAGGGAATGAGCAGTTCTTC.

This chain joins TRBV5-4 and TRBJ2-7, with D uncertain. V lost 0 bases and J lost 1, with 5 bases in between. Germline assignment: CDR1 SGHNT and CDR2 YYREEE (reference sequence). The CDR3 is made up of 13 amino acids. The CDR3 here is CASSLDFSYEQYF. The CDR3 nucleotides are TGTGCCAGCAGCTTGGACTTTTCCTACGAGCAGTACTTC. The full variable domain, rest sourced from reference TRBV5-4 and TRBJ2-7, is ETGVTQSPTHLIKTRGQQVTLRCSSQSGHNTVSWYQQALGQGPQFIFQYYREEENGRGNFPPRFSGLQFPNYSSELNVNALELDDSALYLCASSLDFSYEQYFGPGTRLTVT.

The chain uses TRBV7-2 and TRBJ2-5; 7 bases are shared with TRBD1. CDR1 is SGHTA, CDR2 FQGNSA, per germline. CDR3 length equals 14 residues. With 2 bases clipped from V and 4 bases from J, the junction kept 4 bases outside the gene matches. In DNA, the CDR3 is TGTGCCAGCAGCTTAACGAGGGACAGAGAGACCCAGTACTTC. Protein product: CASSLTRDRETQYF.

V and J are TRBV9 and TRBJ1-1; D is undetermined. The length of the CDR3 is 13 residues. CDR1 SGDLS and CDR2 YYNGEE come from the germline V gene. V lost 0 bases and J lost 7, with 10 bases in between. The CDR3 loop is CASSVGLGNEAFF. The CDR3, as DNA: TGTGCCAGCAGCGTAGGTTTGGGAAATGAAGCTTTCTTT.

V gene TRBV4-3 combines with J gene TRBJ2-5; a weak D match, TRBD2 (5 bases). V was clipped by 2 bases and J by 5 bases, with 18 bases between them. The CDR3 length is 16 residues. The germline CDR1 and CDR2 sequences are LGHNA and YSLEER. The CDR3, as DNA: TGCGCCAGCAGCCAACGGGTGGCGGGTTTGGGGGAGACCCAGTACTTC. Translating gives CASSQRVAGLGETQYF.

The J gene is TRBJ1-4, the V gene TRBV19, with 7 bases aligning to TRBD1. J was trimmed by 8 bases and V by 7 bases; bases with no gene match: 10. The CDR3 extends over 14 amino acids. The V gene's germline CDR1 is LNHDA and CDR2 SQIVND (reference sequence). This CDR3 reads CASNPDRDFEKLFF. The CDR3 DNA sequence: TGTGCCAGTAATCCCGACAGGGATTTCGAAAAACTGTTTTTT.

DNA for the CDR3: TGTGCCAGCAGCTTCACAGGGAAGTATGGCTACACCTTC. Protein sequence: CASSFTGKYGYTF. The chain is built from TRBV7-2 and TRBJ1-2, with a weak D call TRBD1 (6 bases). The germline V gene has CDR1 SGHTA and CDR2 FQGNSA. V dropped 3 bases and J dropped 5 bases, with 10 bases sitting between them. This CDR3 contains 13 residues.

A few counts support this clone. The V gene is TRBV27, the J gene TRBJ2-7; tentatively, D is TRBD1 or TRBD2 (5 bases each). V dropped 10 bases and J dropped 0 bases, with 16 bases sitting between them. This CDR3 has 14 amino acids. Germline CDR1 and CDR2: MNHEY and SMNVEV (reference sequence). As DNA, the CDR3 is TGTGCCACCGGAGGTTGGGGGAACTCCTACGAGCAGTACTTC. This gives the protein CATGGWGNSYEQYF.

This chain uses TRBV7-9 with TRBJ1-1; D remains ambiguous. The germline V and J ends were trimmed by 3 bases and 1 base, with 6 bases remaining between them. CDR1 SEHNR and CDR2 FQNEAQ come from the germline V gene (reference sequence). The CDR3 runs 13 residues. The CDR3 loop is CASSFYTNTEAFF. The CDR3 coding sequence is TGTGCCAGCAGCTTCTACACGAACACTGAAGCTTTCTTT.

The V and J genes are TRBV5-4 and TRBJ2-4; 10 bases agree with TRBD2. Germline trimming cut 1 base from V and 6 bases from J; bases unmatched to any gene: 13. The CDR3 is 18 residues long. Germline loops: CDR1 SGHNT, CDR2 YYREEE (reference sequence). CDR3 nucleotide sequence: TGTGCCAGCAGCTTGCGGGGGGTAGCGGGGGGCCATTTAAACATTCAGTACTTC. As protein: CASSLRGVAGGHLNIQYF.

This sequence joins TRBV10-3 and TRBJ2-5; TRBD2 is a possible D gene (6 bases). The CDR3 runs 17 residues. Germline V CDR1 and CDR2: ENHRY, SYGVKD. Trimming left V 3 bases short and J 4 bases short, with 21 bases between. The CDR3 loop is CAISDQYKGRGGETQYF. CDR3 nucleotide sequence: TGTGCCATCAGTGATCAATACAAAGGGCGGGGAGGAGAGACCCAGTACTTC.

Comments on this clone: The junction shows a germline mismatch at one end, possibly a read error. The V and J genes are TRBV5-6 and TRBJ1-2; 7 bases fit TRBD1. This CDR3 comprises 14 residues. The germline V gene encodes CDR1 SGHDT and CDR2 YYEEEE. CDR3 region: CASSPTFSGTAYSF. CDR3 nucleotides: TGTGCCAGCAGCCCTACCTTTAGTGGGACAGCTTATAGCTTC.

The genes are TRBV27 and TRBJ2-1; D gene uncertain. The CDR3 runs 14 residues. Germline V CDR1 and CDR2: MNHEY, SMNVEV (reference sequence). V dropped 5 bases and J dropped 9 bases, with 17 bases sitting between them. The CDR3 region is CASSGGAPNVEQFF. The CDR3 bases are TGTGCCAGCAGTGGTGGCGCTCCTAACGTTGAGCAGTTCTTC.